This T cell receptor beta chain was obtained from a study of T cells in narcolepsy. The wider study: Patients with NT1 or NT2 and healthy control donors were enrolled.

Repertoires were generated with immunoSEQ multiplex PCR, while TCRdb's copy carries only in-frame clones and drops some. Among about 27,000 clones listed, roughly four fifths were seen once. Concerning this clone itself: Its specificity is unknown.

Regarding the study as a whole: Autoreactive HCRT-specific and TRIB2-specific clonotypes were marked in same-patient CSF-versus-blood CD4+ comparisons. Blood of same and different patients, but not healthy controls, reportedly held recurring autoreactive clonotypes. In some patient and control memory CD4+ samples, autoreactive clones were absent.

Sequenced material: CD45RA- memory CD4+ T cells from PBMCs. This receptor was obtained from a human donor with narcolepsy.

The CDR3 bases are TGTGCCAGCAGCCACAAAAGACAGGGGCCCAACACCGGGGAGCTGTTTTTT. Protein: CASSHKRQGPNTGELFF. V gene TRBV11-1 combines with J gene TRBJ2-2, with TRBD1 matching over 8 bases. Losses at the gene ends were 5 bases for V and 2 bases for J; bases not matched to a gene: 10. There are 17 residues in the CDR3. Looked up from germline, CDR1 is SGHAT and CDR2 is FQDESV (reference sequence).